This entry concerns a single T cell receptor (beta chain). Its antigen remains unknown. TCRdb's table, derived via immunoSEQ multiplex PCR, lists solely in-frame clones and lacks some. The sample comprises tens of thousands of clones, approximately 88% of which are singletons, and 11% rests with the top ten. This sample was included in a study of T cell responses to AZD1222 COVID-19 vaccine. The study, taken as a whole, reports: After the peak T cell response, and only then, were repertoires sampled.

This CDR3 contains 14 residues. V was clipped by 0 bases and J by 2 bases; unmatched bases: 3. CDR1 is SQVTM, CDR2 ANQGSEA, per germline. Second-dose groups at about 4 or about 12 weeks were pooled. Sequences were derived from peripheral blood, sampled 28 days after the second AZD1222 dose. This receptor was identified in an adult who received the AZD1222 COVID-19 vaccine. The J gene is TRBJ1-1, the V gene TRBV29-1, with 7 bases fitting TRBD1. CDR3 sequence: CSVEDGTANTEAFF. The CDR3 nucleotides are TGCAGCGTTGAAGATGGGACAGCAAACACTGAAGCTTTCTTT. Filled out from reference TRBV29-1 and TRBJ1-1, the complete variable domain reads SAVISQKPSRDICQRGTSLTIQCQVDSQVTMMFWYRQQPGQSLTLIATANQGSEATYESGFVIDKFPISRPNLTFSTLTVSNMSPEDSSIYLCSVEDGTANTEAFFGQGTRLTVV.